A selection of T cell receptor beta chains follows, all from one sample in a study of T cell changes during pregnancy in multiple sclerosis. This table comes from immunoSEQ multiplex PCR, and its TCRdb copy is limited to in-frame clones, with some not included. The table has approximately 44,000 clones, around 90% seen once. The starting material was CD4+ T cells from peripheral blood mononuclear cells, obtained before pregnancy. The receptor source for this set is a female donor with multiple sclerosis, enrolled in a pregnancy study. CDR3s include the opening cysteine and the closing phenylalanine or tryptophan. A D gene is named only where the DNA matches it firmly. A clone size is listed for some rows: how often the clone was seen (once, few, many), or a class if it is expanded.

clone size	V gene	D gene	J gene	CDR3 DNA	CDR3 protein
-	TRBV19	-	TRBJ1-5	TGTGCCAGTAGCCAGGGAAGCAATCAGCCCCAGCATTTT	CASSQGSNQPQHF
-	TRBV4-2	-	TRBJ1-1	TGTGCCAGCAGCCAAGGTGGAGGACCGGAGGCGGCTTTCTTT	CASSQGGGPEAAFF
-	TRBV18	-	TRBJ1-5	TGTGCCAGCTCACCACTAGCGGCCGACAATCAGCCCCAGCATTTT	CASSPLAADNQPQHF
-	TRBV5-1	TRBD1	TRBJ1-1	TGCGCCAGCAAAAACCGGACAGGGGGAGGTGGCACTGAAGCTTTCTTT	CASKNRTGGGGTEAFF
-	TRBV15	TRBD2	TRBJ2-7	TGTGCCACCGGAGGCCGGACTAGCGGGGGTAGCTCGTACGAGCAGTACTTC	CATGGRTSGGSSYEQYF
once	TRBV7-2	TRBD1	TRBJ2-6	TGTGCCAGCAGCACCAGGACAGGGAGTTCTGGGGCCAACGTCCTGACTTTC	CASSTRTGSSGANVLTF
-	TRBV27	TRBD1	TRBJ2-1	TGTGCCAGCAGTTTATCTGGGACAGGGGAGAATGAGCAGTTCTTC	CASSLSGTGENEQFF
-	TRBV7-9	TRBD1	TRBJ1-1	TGTGCCAGCAGCTTAAAGGCCAGGGGGCTTGAAGCTTTCTTT	CASSLKARGLEAFF
-	TRBV5-8	-	TRBJ1-5	TGTGCCAGCAGCCGTAGACAGAATCAGCCCCAGCATTTT	CASSRRQNQPQHF
-	TRBV11-3	TRBD1	TRBJ2-2	TGTGCCAGCAGCCGAGGGGGCTCTAACACCGGGGAGCTGTTTTTT	CASSRGGSNTGELFF
-	TRBV2	-	TRBJ1-5	TGTGCCAGCAGTCCCCGTGGCCCCCAGCATTTT	CASSPRGPQHF
-	TRBV4-3	TRBD1	TRBJ1-2	TGCGCCAGCAGCCAAGCATCGGACAGGCCTTTCTATGGCTACACCTTC	CASSQASDRPFYGYTF
-	TRBV6-6	-	TRBJ1-2	TGTGCCAGCAGTTACTCCAGACAGAACTATGGCTACACCTTC	CASSYSRQNYGYTF
-	TRBV9	TRBD2	TRBJ2-1	TGTGCCAGCAGCGTTGGAGCGGGAGCCTACAATGAGCAGTTCTTC	CASSVGAGAYNEQFF
-	TRBV2	-	TRBJ2-2	TGTGCCAGCAGAGCCCAGGGGACACTTAACACCGGGGAGCTGTTTTTT	CASRAQGTLNTGELFF
-	TRBV2	-	TRBJ1-3	TGTGCCAGCAGTGAACTATCAACAGTTTCTGGAAACACCATATATTTT	CASSELSTVSGNTIYF
-	TRBV28	-	TRBJ1-5	TGTGCCAGCAGTTTAGGAAAAAGGGGGTCTGGTCAGCCCCAGCATTTT	CASSLGKRGSGQPQHF
few	TRBV7-9	TRBD1	TRBJ2-1	TGTGCCAGCAGCCCTCCCCTCCGACAGGGAAATGAGCAGTTCTTC	CASSPPLRQGNEQFF
-	TRBV7-2	TRBD1	TRBJ1-2	TGTGCCAGCAGCCATGGACAGGGAAGATCTGGCTACACCTTC	CASSHGQGRSGYTF
-	TRBV28	-	TRBJ2-1	TGTGCCAGCAGTTCCCCAGATGAGCAGTTCTTC	CASSSPDEQFF
-	TRBV27	-	TRBJ1-3	TGTGCCAGCCGGTTGACTGGAAGGTTCGGAAACACCATATATTTT	CASRLTGRFGNTIYF
-	TRBV6-1	-	TRBJ1-1	TGTGCCAGCAGAGCAGGAGGGAACACTGAAGCTTTCTTT	CASRAGGNTEAFF
once	TRBV23-1	-	TRBJ2-3	TGCGCCAGCAGTCAACCCCTGGGGGGTTTAAGCACAGATACGCAGTATTTT	CASSQPLGGLSTDTQYF
-	TRBV19	TRBD2	TRBJ2-3	TGTGCCACCGGTAGGGGCGGGGGGGCCCCAGATACGCAGTATTTT	CATGRGGGAPDTQYF
-	TRBV11-3	TRBD1	TRBJ1-1	TGTGCCAGCAGCTCCGGACAGGGGAACACTGAAGCTTTCTTT	CASSSGQGNTEAFF
-	TRBV7-8	TRBD2	TRBJ2-7	TGTGCCAGCAGCCCACTTGCCGGGGGGGGGACCTACGAGCAGTACTTC	CASSPLAGGGTYEQYF
-	TRBV2	-	TRBJ1-6	TGTGCCAGCAGGGATGACACGAGCTCCTATAATTCACCCCTCCACTTT	CASRDDTSSYNSPLHF
-	TRBV11-3	TRBD2	TRBJ2-2	TGTGCCAGCAGCTCTAGGACTAGCGTCGGGGAGCTGTTTTTT	CASSSRTSVGELFF
-	TRBV7-8	TRBD1	TRBJ2-5	TGTGCCAGCAGCAAGGACAGGGATCCGGCCCAGTACTTC	CASSKDRDPAQYF
-	TRBV28	TRBD1	TRBJ1-2	TGTGCCAGCAGTTCCCCCGGGTGGGACAGGTATGGCTACACCTTC	CASSSPGWDRYGYTF
-	TRBV7-6	TRBD2	TRBJ2-3	TGTGCCAGCAGCTCATGGACTAGCGGGACTAAAGATACGCAGTATTTT	CASSSWTSGTKDTQYF
-	TRBV29-1	-	TRBJ2-5	TGCGCGCCAACGGTGAGGAGGCAAGAGACCCAGTACTTC	CAPTVRRQETQYF
-	TRBV6-1	TRBD1	TRBJ1-5	TGTGCCAGCAGTGCACAGGGGGTACAGCCCCAGCATTTT	CASSAQGVQPQHF
-	TRBV6-6	-	TRBJ1-2	TGTGCCAGCAGGACAGGTGACTATGGCTACACCTTC	CASRTGDYGYTF
-	TRBV5-4	TRBD2	TRBJ2-3	TGTGCCAGCAGCTTGCGTGCGGGAGCGGGAGATACGCAGTATTTT	CASSLRAGAGDTQYF
-	TRBV19	TRBD1	TRBJ2-7	TGTGCCAGTAGTGCCAACAGGGGTCTCTCCTACGAGCAGTACTTC	CASSANRGLSYEQYF
-	TRBV28	-	TRBJ2-5	TGTGCCAGCAGGTCCGGGGAGACCCAGTACTTC	CASRSGETQYF
-	TRBV20-1	-	TRBJ1-2	TGCAGTGCTAGAGATTCAGATGGCTACACCTTC	CSARDSDGYTF
-	TRBV7-2	-	TRBJ1-5	TGTGCCAGCAGCTTAGAGGGAGATCAGCCCCAGCATTTT	CASSLEGDQPQHF
-	TRBV29-1	-	TRBJ1-2	TGCAGCGTTGAGTTTTGGGGACAAGGCTACACCTTC	CSVEFWGQGYTF
-	TRBV7-2	TRBD2	TRBJ2-5	TGTGCCAGCAGCCCGAGGCTAGCGGGGGGCCCCCTTAAAGAGACCCAGTACTTC	CASSPRLAGGPLKETQYF
-	TRBV6-6	-	TRBJ1-1	TGTGCCAGCAGTTTTTTGCAGGGTACTGAAGCTTTCTTT	CASSFLQGTEAFF
-	TRBV18	-	TRBJ2-7	TGTGCCAGCTCACCCTCTACCTACGAGCAGTACTTC	CASSPSTYEQYF
-	TRBV29-1	-	TRBJ2-7	TGCAGCGTTTCCTCGGGCGAGCAGTACTTC	CSVSSGEQYF
-	TRBV5-4	-	TRBJ1-2	TGTGCCAGCAGCTTGGACAGGGAAGGTTTTGGCTACACCTTC	CASSLDREGFGYTF
-	TRBV4-1	-	TRBJ1-1	TGCGCCAGCAGCCAAGAAGGGGTGAGGAACACTGAAGCTTTCTTT	CASSQEGVRNTEAFF
-	TRBV28	-	TRBJ2-5	TGTGCCAGTGGAGGGGTCCAAGAGACCCAGTACTTC	CASGGVQETQYF
-	TRBV11-2	-	TRBJ1-1	TGTGCCAGCAGCTTAGGAAACCAACGGACTGAAGCTTTCTTT	CASSLGNQRTEAFF
-	TRBV7-3	TRBD1	TRBJ2-1	TGTGCCAGCAGTCTAGGACAGGGGTACAATGAGCAGTTCTTC	CASSLGQGYNEQFF
-	TRBV7-8	TRBD1	TRBJ1-5	TGTGCCAGCAGCTTTGGGACAGGTTATCAGCCCCAGCATTTT	CASSFGTGYQPQHF
-	TRBV27	-	TRBJ2-1	TGTGCCAGCAGTTTATCAACTCCAGGACTCGCCCAAGACTACAATGAGCAGTTCTTC	CASSLSTPGLAQDYNEQFF
-	TRBV18	TRBD2	TRBJ2-3	TGTGCCAGCTCCCTCCAACTAGCGGGGGGGCCAAGCACAGATACGCAGTATTTT	CASSLQLAGGPSTDTQYF